This TCR beta chain was sequenced during a study of graft-versus-host responses after intestinal transplantation. As concerns this clone: Its antigen is undetermined.

Using immunoSEQ multiplex PCR, the repertoire was profiled, and TCRdb retains in-frame clones only, with some absent. The data show approximately 90,000 clones, under 95% seen once. The V end lost 3 bases, the J end lost 5 bases, and 14 bases lay between the germline ends. CDR3 length: 14 amino acids. CDR1 is LNHDA, CDR2 SQIVND, per germline (reference sequence). The TCR sequence derives from a human donor who was the organ donor for an intestinal transplant. The sample in question was unstimulated CD8+ T cells sorted from spleen or lymph node cells, obtained before transplant. The V call is TRBV19, the J call TRBJ2-7; D may correspond to TRBD1 or TRBD2 (5 bases each). CDR3 coding DNA: TGTGCCAGTAGTATTGAGGGGAGATTCAACGAGCAGTACTTC. Residues: CASSIEGRFNEQYF.